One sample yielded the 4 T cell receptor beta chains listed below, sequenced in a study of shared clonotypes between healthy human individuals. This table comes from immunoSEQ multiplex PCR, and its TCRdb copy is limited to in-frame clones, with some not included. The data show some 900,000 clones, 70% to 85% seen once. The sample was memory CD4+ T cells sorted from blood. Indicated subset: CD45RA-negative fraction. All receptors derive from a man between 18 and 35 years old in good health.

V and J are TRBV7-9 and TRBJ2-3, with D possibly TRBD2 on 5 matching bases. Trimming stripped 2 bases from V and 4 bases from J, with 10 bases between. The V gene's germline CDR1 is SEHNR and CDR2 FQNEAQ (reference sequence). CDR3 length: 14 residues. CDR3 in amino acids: CASSLRGSADTQYF. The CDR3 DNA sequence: TGTGCCAGCAGCTTACGAGGGAGTGCAGATACGCAGTATTTT.

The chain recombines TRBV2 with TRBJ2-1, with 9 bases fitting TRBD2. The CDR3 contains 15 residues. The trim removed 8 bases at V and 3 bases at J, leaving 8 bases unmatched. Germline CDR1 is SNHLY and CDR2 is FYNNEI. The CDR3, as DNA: TGTGCCAGCTTATTAGCGGGGGTTCTCTACAATGAGCAGTTCTTC. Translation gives CASLLAGVLYNEQFF.

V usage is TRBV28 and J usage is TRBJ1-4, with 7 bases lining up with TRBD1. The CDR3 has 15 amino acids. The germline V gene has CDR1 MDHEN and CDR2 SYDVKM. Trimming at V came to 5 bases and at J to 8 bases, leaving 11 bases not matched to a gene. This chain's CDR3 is CASSLFKGAREKLFF. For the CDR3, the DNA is TGTGCCAGCAGTCTTTTTAAGGGGGCACGCGAAAAACTGTTTTTT.

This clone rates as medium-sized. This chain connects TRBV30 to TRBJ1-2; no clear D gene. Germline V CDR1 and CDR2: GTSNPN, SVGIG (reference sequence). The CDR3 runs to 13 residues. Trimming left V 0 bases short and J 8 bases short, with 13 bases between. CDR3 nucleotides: TGTGCCTGGAGTGTACAGCGCTTGGTAGGCTACACCTTC. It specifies CAWSVQRLVGYTF.